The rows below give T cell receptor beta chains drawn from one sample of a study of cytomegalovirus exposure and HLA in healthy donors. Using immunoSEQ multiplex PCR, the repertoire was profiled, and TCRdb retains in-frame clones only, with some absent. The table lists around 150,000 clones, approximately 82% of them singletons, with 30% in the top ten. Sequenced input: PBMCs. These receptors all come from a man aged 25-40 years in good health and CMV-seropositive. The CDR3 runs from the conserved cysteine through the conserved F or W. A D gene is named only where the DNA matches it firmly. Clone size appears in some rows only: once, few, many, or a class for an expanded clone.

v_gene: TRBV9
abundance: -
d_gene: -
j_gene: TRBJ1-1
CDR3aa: CASSVGAGRTEAFF
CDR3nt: TGTGCCAGCAGCGTAGGTGCAGGGAGGACTGAAGCTTTCTTT

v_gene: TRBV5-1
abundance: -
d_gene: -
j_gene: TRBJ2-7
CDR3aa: CASIRPTVSEQYF
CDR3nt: TGCGCCAGCATCCGGCCGACAGTGAGCGAGCAGTACTTC

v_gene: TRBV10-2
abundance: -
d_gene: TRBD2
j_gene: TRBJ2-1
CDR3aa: CASSEWRGGDIDEQFF
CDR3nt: TGCGCCAGCAGTGAGTGGCGGGGGGGCGATATCGATGAGCAGTTCTTC

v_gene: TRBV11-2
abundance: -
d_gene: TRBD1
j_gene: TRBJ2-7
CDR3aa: CASSTRQGWAYEQYF
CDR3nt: TGTGCCAGCAGCACCCGACAGGGTTGGGCCTACGAGCAGTACTTC

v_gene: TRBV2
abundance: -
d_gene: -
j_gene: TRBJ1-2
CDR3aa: CASSEVAAAPVYGYTF
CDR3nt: TGTGCCAGCAGTGAAGTCGCGGCCGCCCCTGTCTATGGCTACACCTTC

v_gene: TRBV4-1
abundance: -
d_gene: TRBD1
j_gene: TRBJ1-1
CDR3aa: CASSQVRGTGNTEAFF
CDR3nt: TGCGCCAGCAGCCAAGTAAGGGGGACAGGGAACACTGAAGCTTTCTTT

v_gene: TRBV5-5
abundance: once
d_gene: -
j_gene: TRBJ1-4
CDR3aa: CASSSTDSEKLFF
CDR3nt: TGTGCCAGCAGCTCGACCGACAGTGAAAAACTGTTTTTT

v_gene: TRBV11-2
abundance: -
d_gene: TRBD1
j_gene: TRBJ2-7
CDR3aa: CASSAGPGQGASEQYF
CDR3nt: TGTGCCAGCAGCGCGGGACCCGGACAGGGGGCGAGCGAGCAGTACTTC

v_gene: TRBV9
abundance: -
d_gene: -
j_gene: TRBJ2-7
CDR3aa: CATPVPYTGGLKLYEQYF
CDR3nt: TGTGCCACACCCGTCCCCTACACGGGGGGCCTAAAACTCTACGAGCAGTACTTC

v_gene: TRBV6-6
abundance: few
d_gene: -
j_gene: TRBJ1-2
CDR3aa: CASSTRLGTHYGYTF
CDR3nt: TGTGCCAGCAGCACACGGTTGGGCACCCACTATGGCTACACCTTC

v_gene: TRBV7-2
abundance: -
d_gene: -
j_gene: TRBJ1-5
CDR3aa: CASSLFGPLSGQPQHF
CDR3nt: TGTGCCAGCAGCTTATTCGGGCCCCTGTCGGGACAGCCCCAGCATTTT

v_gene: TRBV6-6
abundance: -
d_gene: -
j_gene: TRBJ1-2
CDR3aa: CASSLDGSYGYTF
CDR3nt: TGTGCCAGCAGTCTAGACGGAAGCTATGGCTACACCTTC

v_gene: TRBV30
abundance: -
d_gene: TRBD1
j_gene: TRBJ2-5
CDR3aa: CAWGSRDRQETQYF
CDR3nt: TGTGCCTGGGGGTCAAGGGACAGACAAGAGACCCAGTACTTC

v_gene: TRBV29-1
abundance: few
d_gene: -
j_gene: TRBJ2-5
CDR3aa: CSVNGETQYF
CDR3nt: TGCAGCGTTAACGGAGAGACCCAGTACTTC

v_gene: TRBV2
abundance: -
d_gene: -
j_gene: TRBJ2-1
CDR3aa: CASGPGTTGGEQFF
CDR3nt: TGTGCCAGCGGTCCAGGGACCACCGGGGGTGAGCAGTTCTTC

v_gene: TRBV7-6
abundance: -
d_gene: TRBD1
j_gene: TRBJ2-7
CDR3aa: CASSLGDSRYEQYF
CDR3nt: TGTGCCAGCAGCTTAGGGGACAGCCGATACGAGCAGTACTTC

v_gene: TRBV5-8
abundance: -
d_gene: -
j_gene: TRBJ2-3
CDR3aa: CASSSGVGGNTDTQYF
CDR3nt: TGTGCCAGCAGCTCAGGGGTCGGGGGGAACACAGATACGCAGTATTTT

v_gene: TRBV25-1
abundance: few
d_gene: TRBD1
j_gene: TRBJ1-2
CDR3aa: CASKGQHGYTF
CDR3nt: TGTGCCAGCAAGGGACAGCATGGCTACACCTTC

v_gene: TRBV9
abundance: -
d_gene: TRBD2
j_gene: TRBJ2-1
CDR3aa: CASSLDRGGPHEQFF
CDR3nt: TGTGCCAGCTCCCTGGACCGGGGGGGGCCACATGAGCAGTTCTTC

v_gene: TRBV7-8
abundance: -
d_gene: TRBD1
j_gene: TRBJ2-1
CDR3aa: CASNGGTGHNEQFF
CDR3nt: TGTGCCAGCAACGGTGGGACAGGGCACAATGAGCAGTTCTTC

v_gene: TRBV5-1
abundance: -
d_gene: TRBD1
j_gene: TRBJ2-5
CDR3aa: CASSLGAGGIQETQYF
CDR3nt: TGCGCCAGCAGCTTGGGGGCAGGGGGCATTCAAGAGACCCAGTACTTC

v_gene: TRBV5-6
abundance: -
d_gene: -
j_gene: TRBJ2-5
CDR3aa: CASSSPDGTQETQYF
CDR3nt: TGTGCCAGCAGCTCTCCCGACGGGACTCAAGAGACCCAGTACTTC

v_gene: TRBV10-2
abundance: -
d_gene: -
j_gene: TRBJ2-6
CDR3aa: CASSEGLLLGSGANVLTF
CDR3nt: TGCGCCAGCAGTGAGGGACTTCTCTTGGGCTCTGGGGCCAACGTCCTGACTTTC

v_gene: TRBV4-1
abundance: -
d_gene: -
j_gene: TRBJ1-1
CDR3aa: CASSQEWPTRAEAFF
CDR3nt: TGCGCCAGCAGCCAAGAGTGGCCCACTCGGGCTGAAGCTTTCTTT

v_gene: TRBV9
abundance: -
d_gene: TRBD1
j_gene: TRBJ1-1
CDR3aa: CASSVVGTVNTEAFF
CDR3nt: TGTGCCAGCAGCGTAGTCGGGACAGTGAACACTGAAGCTTTCTTT

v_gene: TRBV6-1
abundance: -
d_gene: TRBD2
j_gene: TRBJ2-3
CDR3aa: CASNRAGGADTQYF
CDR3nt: TGTGCCAGCAACCGAGCGGGGGGAGCAGATACGCAGTATTTT

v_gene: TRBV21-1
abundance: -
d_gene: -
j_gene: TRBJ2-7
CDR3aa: CASREPGQEAYEQYF
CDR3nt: TGTGCCAGCAGGGAGCCGGGACAGGAGGCCTACGAGCAGTACTTC

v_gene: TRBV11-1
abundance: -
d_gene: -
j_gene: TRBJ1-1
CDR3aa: CASSEVSVNTEAFF
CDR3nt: TGTGCCAGCAGCGAGGTTTCAGTGAACACTGAAGCTTTCTTT

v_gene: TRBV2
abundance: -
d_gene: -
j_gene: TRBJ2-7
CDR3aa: CASRGASYEQYF
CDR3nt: TGTGCCAGCAGGGGGGCATCCTACGAGCAGTACTTC

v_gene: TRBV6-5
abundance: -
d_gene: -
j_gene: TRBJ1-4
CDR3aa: CASSNQGGSEKLFF
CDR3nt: TGTGCCAGCAGTAATCAGGGCGGATCTGAAAAACTGTTTTTT

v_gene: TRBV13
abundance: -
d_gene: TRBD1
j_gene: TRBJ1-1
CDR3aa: CASSYRTGLNTEAFF
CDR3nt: TGTGCCAGCAGCTACCGGACAGGACTCAACACTGAAGCTTTCTTT

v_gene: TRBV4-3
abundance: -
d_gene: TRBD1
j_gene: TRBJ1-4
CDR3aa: CASSQGWAAGDRVGEKLFF
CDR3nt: TGCGCCAGCAGCCAAGGTTGGGCTGCGGGGGACAGGGTGGGCGAAAAACTGTTTTTT

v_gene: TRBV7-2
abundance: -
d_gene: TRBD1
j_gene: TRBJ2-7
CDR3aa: CASSLEGGGYEQYF
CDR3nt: TGTGCCAGCAGCTTAGAAGGGGGCGGGTACGAGCAGTACTTC

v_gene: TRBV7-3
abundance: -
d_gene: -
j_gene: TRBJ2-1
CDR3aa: CASSLGPASAYNEQFF
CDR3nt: TGTGCCAGCAGCTTAGGTCCGGCTAGCGCCTACAATGAGCAGTTCTTC

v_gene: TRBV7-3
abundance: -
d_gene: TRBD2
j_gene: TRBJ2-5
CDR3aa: CASSPGLRETQYF
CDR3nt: TGTGCCAGCAGCCCGGGACTAAGGGAGACCCAGTACTTC

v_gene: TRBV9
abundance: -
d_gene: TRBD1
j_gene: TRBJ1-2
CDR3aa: CASRGQGNFGGYTF
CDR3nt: TGTGCCAGCAGGGGACAGGGGAACTTCGGTGGCTACACCTTC

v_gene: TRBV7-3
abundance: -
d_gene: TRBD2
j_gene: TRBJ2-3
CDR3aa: CASSLTSGNIDTQYF
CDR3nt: TGTGCCAGCAGCCTGACTAGCGGGAACATAGATACGCAGTATTTT

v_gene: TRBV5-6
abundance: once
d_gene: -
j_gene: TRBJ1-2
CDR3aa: CASSLVGGYGYTF
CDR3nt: TGTGCCAGCAGCTTAGTCGGCGGCTATGGCTACACCTTC

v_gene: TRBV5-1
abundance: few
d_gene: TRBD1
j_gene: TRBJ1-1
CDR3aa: CASSPGQGYTEAFF
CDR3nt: TGCGCCAGCAGCCCGGGACAGGGGTACACTGAAGCTTTCTTT